This TCR beta chain was profiled in a study of early T cells in non-severe SARS-CoV-2 infection. As for this clonotype: The antigen remains unidentified.

Points from the study as a whole: There was a bias toward anti-spike CD8 responses in VDJdb matching, which missed private and CD4 specificities.

V lost 3 bases and J lost 1, with 13 bases in between. The CDR3 is 15 residues long. Germline CDR1 reads LGHNA; CDR2 reads YSLEER. Researchers attached unique molecular identifiers to individual cDNA molecules. TCRdb fed the 5' RACE reads into MiXCR, producing one record per CDR3 protein. The sample holds some 82,000 distinct CDR3 sequences, more than 5% seen once. The chain has TRBV4-3 and TRBJ2-7; the D is unclear. This clonotype was obtained from an adult who was a healthcare worker with PCR-confirmed SARS-CoV-2 infection or an uninfected control (not recorded which). Source material: whole blood. The CDR3: CASSQTRIGSYEQYF. The CDR3 nucleotides are TGCGCCAGCAGCCAGACCAGAATAGGGTCCTACGAGCAGTACTTC.